This T cell receptor beta chain was recovered during a study of T cell clonality in common variable immunodeficiency. CVID meant reduced serum IgG, IgA and/or IgM plus specific antibody deficiency. Method: immunoSEQ multiplex PCR; TCRdb's copy keeps in-frame clones and lacks some. This record lists roughly 1,600 clones, none seen once only, and the top ten clones contain around 34%. Study results and caveats: Fewer deletions and N-nucleotide insertions were reportedly seen in common variable immunodeficiency TCR beta sequences. What drives increased CVID clonality needs T cell subpopulation sequencing. CVID subjects showed higher TCRbeta clonality than healthy controls.

The CDR3 consists of 13 residues. Germline assignment: CDR1 SNHLY and CDR2 FYNNEI. By sample share, this clone is medium-sized (0.01 to 0.1%). Its antigen is as yet unknown. The CDR3 end lies 3 residues beyond the end of the read and is filled in from the germline J gene. The source material was peripheral blood mononuclear cells. The chain employs TRBV2 and TRBJ1-2; the match to TRBD1 covers 9 bases. The TCR was taken from a human donor with common variable immunodeficiency. The sequenced part of the CDR3 DNA is TGTGCCAGCAGTCGGGACAGGGTTAACGGC. Residues: CASSRDRVNG. The entire CDR3 is CASSRDRVNGYTF. The whole variable domain, remainder taken from reference TRBV2 and TRBJ1-2, is EPEVTQTPSHQVTQMGQEVILRCVPISNHLYFYWYRQILGQKVEFLVSFYNNEISEKSEIFDDQFSVERPDGSNFTLKIRSTKLEDSAMYFCASSRDRVNGYTFGSGTRLTVV.